This T cell receptor (beta chain) was retrieved from a study of identical twins. Note on this clonotype: Its specificity is unknown.

Each CDR3 protein is one row after TCRdb ran MiXCR on the 5' RACE reads. The table has around 1.7 million distinct CDR3 sequences, around 33% seen once. The CDR3 spans 14 residues. J was trimmed by 5 bases and V by 4 bases; bases with no gene match: 3. In germline, CDR1 is ENHRY, CDR2 SYGVKD. The study's findings and limits: Cross-sectional statistics, not tracking of the same donors, supported the conclusions.

This receptor was taken from a newborn girl in good health. The chain is built from TRBV10-3 and TRBJ2-2; 8 bases fit TRBD1. Specimen: cord blood. CDR3 protein: CAISGTGQTGELFF. In DNA, the CDR3 is TGTGCCATCAGTGGGACAGGGCAAACCGGGGAGCTGTTTTTT.